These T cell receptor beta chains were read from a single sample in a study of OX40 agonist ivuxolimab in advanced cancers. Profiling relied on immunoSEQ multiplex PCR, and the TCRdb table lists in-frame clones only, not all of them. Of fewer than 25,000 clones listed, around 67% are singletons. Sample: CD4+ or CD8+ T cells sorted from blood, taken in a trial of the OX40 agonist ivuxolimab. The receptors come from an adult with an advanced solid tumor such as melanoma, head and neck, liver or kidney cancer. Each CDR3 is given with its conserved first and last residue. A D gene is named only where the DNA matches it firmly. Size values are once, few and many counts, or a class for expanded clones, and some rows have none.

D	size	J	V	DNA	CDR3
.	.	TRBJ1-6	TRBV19	TGTGCCAGTATTGGCAGGGCGGTGTCACCCCTCCACTTT	CASIGRAVSPLHF
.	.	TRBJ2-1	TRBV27	TGTGCCAGCAGTACTTGGGACACTCCGGGCAATGAGCAGTTCTTC	CASSTWDTPGNEQFF
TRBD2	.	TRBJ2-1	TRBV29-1	TGCAGCGTTGAAGGGGCTAGCGGGGGCAATGAGCAGTTCTTC	CSVEGASGGNEQFF
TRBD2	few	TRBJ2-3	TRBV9	TGTGCCAGCAGCGGAAGCGGGGTCCACAGACTTACTTTT	CASSGSGVHRLTF
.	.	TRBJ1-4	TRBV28	TGTGCCAGCAGTTTAAGACAGGTTAATGAAAAACTGTTTTTT	CASSLRQVNEKLFF
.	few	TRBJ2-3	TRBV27	TGTGCCAGCAGTCCCGATAGCACAGATACGCAGTATTTT	CASSPDSTDTQYF
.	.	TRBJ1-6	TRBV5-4	TGTGCCAGCAGCTGGGATATTGGGAGGCGGAATTCACCCCTCCACTTT	CASSWDIGRRNSPLHF
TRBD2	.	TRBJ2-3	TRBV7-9	TGTGCCAGCAGCTTAGTTAGCGGACTAGCCGCAGATACGCAGTATTTT	CASSLVSGLAADTQYF
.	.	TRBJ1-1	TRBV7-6	TGTGCCAGCAGCTTAGGCATGACGAACACTGAAGCTTTCTTT	CASSLGMTNTEAFF
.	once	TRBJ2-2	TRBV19	TGTGCCAGTAGTACAGCCCCGGGGGAGCTGTTTTTT	CASSTAPGELFF
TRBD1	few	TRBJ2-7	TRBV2	TGTGCCAGCAGCGACCCCTCCGCCGGGACAGGGGGCGAGAGGTACGAGCAGTACTTC	CASSDPSAGTGGERYEQYF
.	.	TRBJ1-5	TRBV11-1	TGTGCCAGCAGCTCCCATGGGAGAAGCAATCAGCCCCAGCATTTT	CASSSHGRSNQPQHF
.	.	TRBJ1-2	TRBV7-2	TGTGCCAGCAGCCGTCATGGGGTCCCCAGGGAGGGCTATGGCTACACCTTC	CASSRHGVPREGYGYTF
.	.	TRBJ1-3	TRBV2	TGTGCCAGCAGTGGTGGGGCAAGCCCAGTAAACACCATATATTTT	CASSGGASPVNTIYF
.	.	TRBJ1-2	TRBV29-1	TGCAGCGTTGATGAGGGGATCTATGGCTACACCTTC	CSVDEGIYGYTF
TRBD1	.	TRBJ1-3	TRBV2	TGTGCCAGCCAAAGGGACAGCCTCTCTGGAAACACCATATATTTT	CASQRDSLSGNTIYF
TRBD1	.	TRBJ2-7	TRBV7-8	TGTGCCCCGCGGCGGAGCAGGGGGATCTCCTACGAGCAGTACTTC	CAPRRSRGISYEQYF
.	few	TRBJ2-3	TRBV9	TGTGCCAGCAGCGTCTCTTGGACTATGCTCACAGATACGCAGTATTTT	CASSVSWTMLTDTQYF
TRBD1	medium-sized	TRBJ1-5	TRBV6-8	TGTGCCAGCAGTTACCCGACAGGGGTTGGCAATCAGCCCCAGCATTTT	CASSYPTGVGNQPQHF
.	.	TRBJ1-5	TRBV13	TGTGCCAGCAGCTTAGGAGGCGGCGGCAATCAGCCCCAGCATTTT	CASSLGGGGNQPQHF
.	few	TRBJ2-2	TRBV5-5	TGTGCCAGCAGCCCAGAACGTTCCGGGGAGCTGTTTTTT	CASSPERSGELFF
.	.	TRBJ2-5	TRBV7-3	TGTGCCAGCAGCCGATTACAAGAGACCCAGTACTTC	CASSRLQETQYF
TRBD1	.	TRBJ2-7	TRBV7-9	TGTGCCAGCGGACAGGACTCCTACGAGCAGTACTTC	CASGQDSYEQYF
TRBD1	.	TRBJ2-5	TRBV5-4	TGTGCCAGCAGCTTGGCAGGGGGCGGGTCGGAGACCCAGTACTTC	CASSLAGGGSETQYF
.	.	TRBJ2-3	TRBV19	TGTGCCAGTAGTATGGGTGTTCGGACAGATACGCAGTATTTT	CASSMGVRTDTQYF
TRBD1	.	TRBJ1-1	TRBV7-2	TGTGCCAGCAGCTTAGTAGACACCCGGGACAGCGATGACACTGAAGCTTTCTTT	CASSLVDTRDSDDTEAFF
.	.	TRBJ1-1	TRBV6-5	TGTGCCAGCAGTTCCGCGGAAGGAGCTTTCTTT	CASSSAEGAFF
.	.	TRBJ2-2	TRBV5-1	TGCGCCAGCACCGATGGCACGTACACCGGGGAGCTGTTTTTT	CASTDGTYTGELFF
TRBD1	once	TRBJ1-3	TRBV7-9	TGTGCCAGCAGCCTATCAAGAGGGGGGACAGTCACCTCTGGAAACACCATATATTTT	CASSLSRGGTVTSGNTIYF
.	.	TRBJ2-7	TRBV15	TGTGCCACCAGCAGAGATCGGCGGGCGGGGACCTACGAGCAGTACTTC	CATSRDRRAGTYEQYF
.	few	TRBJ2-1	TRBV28	TGTGCCAGATCGGGATCGCCTGATGAGCAGTTCTTC	CARSGSPDEQFF
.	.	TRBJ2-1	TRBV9	TGTGCCAGCAGCCCCTCGCAGGTCTACAATGAGCAGTTCTTC	CASSPSQVYNEQFF
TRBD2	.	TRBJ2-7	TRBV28	TGTGCCAGCAGCTTAGCGGGGTTCTCCTACGAGCAGTACTTC	CASSLAGFSYEQYF
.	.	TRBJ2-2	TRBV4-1	TGCGCCAGCAGCCACAGGGCCCAGCCTGGCACCGGGGAGCTGTTTTTT	CASSHRAQPGTGELFF
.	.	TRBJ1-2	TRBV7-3	TGCGCCAGCAGCTTAATGGGGAACTATGGCTACACCTTC	CASSLMGNYGYTF
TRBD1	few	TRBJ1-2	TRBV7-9	TGTGCCAGCAGCTTAGTGGACAGGGAAGCCTATGGCTACACCTTC	CASSLVDREAYGYTF
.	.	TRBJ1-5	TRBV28	TGTGCCAGCAGTTTGTACGGTAGCAATCAGCCCCAGCATTTT	CASSLYGSNQPQHF
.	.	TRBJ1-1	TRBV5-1	TGCGCCAGCAGCTTGGGATACCAGAACACTGAAGCTTTCTTT	CASSLGYQNTEAFF
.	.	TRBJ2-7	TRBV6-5	TGTGCCAGCGGCCCTGGGGTCGAGCAGTACTTC	CASGPGVEQYF
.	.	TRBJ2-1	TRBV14	TGTGCCAGCAGCCGGTACGGGGCTTACAATGAGCAGTTCTTC	CASSRYGAYNEQFF
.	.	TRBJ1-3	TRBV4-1	TGCGCCAGCAGCCAAGAATTAGGCGCCGACGGACTGAGGTTT	CASSQELGADGLRF
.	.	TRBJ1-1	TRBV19	TGTGCCAGTAGCTCCGGAGGGGAATTTGGGACTGAAGCTTTCTTT	CASSSGGEFGTEAFF
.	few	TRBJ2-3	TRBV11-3	TGTGCCAGCAGCTTACCCACGGATACGCAGTATTTT	CASSLPTDTQYF
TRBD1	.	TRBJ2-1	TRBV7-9	TGTGCCAGCAGCCTTACAGAGGGGGCCTCCTACAATGAGCAGTTCTTC	CASSLTEGASYNEQFF
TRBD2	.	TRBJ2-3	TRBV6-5	TGTGCCAGCAGTGGGACTAGCCCCACAGATACGCAGTATTTT	CASSGTSPTDTQYF
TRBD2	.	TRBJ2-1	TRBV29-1	TGCAGCGTTGAGGGGCGGGGGTCCTACAATGAGCAGTTCTTC	CSVEGRGSYNEQFF
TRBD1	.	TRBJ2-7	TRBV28	TGTGCCAGCAGTGGGAAAGGGACAGGGGTCTCCTACGAGCAGTACTTC	CASSGKGTGVSYEQYF
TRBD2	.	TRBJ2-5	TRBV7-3	TGTGCCAGCAGCTTAAAGCGGGGGGGCCGAGAGACCCAGTACTTC	CASSLKRGGRETQYF
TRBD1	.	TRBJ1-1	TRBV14	TGTGCCAGCAGGGGGACAGGGAGAAACACTGAAGCTTTCTTT	CASRGTGRNTEAFF